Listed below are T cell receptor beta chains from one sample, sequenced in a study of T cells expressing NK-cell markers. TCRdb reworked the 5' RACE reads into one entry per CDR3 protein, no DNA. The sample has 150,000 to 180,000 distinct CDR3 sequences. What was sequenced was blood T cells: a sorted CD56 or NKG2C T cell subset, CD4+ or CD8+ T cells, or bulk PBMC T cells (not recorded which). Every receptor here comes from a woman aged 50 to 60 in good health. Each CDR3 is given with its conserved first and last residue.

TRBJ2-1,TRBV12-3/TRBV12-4,CASSFGDPSSYNEQFF
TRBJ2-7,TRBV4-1,CASSPGPPYQYF
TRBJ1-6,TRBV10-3,CAISESGDRGNSPLHF
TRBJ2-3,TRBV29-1,CSAGTPGEDTQYF
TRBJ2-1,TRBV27,CASSLAGESNEQFF
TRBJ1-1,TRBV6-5,CASSSPGVGNTEAFF
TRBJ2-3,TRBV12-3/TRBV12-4,CASSILSGGTDTQYF
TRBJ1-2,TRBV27,CASSPGGRDYGYTF
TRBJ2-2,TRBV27,CASSLRGRGTGELFF
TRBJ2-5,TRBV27,CASRGLSQETQYF
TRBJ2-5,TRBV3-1,CASSRLGSETQYF
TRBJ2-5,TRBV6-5,CASSYRGIRLAVSETQYF
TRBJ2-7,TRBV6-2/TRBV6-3,CASSLTSGFYEQYF
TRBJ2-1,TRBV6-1,CASPTGDSYNEQFF
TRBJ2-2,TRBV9,CASSVPLQGDTGELFF
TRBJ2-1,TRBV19,CASTLPGGYNEQFF
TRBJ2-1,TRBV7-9,CASSLGGTHSYNEQFF
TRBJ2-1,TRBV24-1,CATSRAGGTDEQFF
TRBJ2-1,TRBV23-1,CASSGQPNEQFF
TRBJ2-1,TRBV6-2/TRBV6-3,CASRTGLAGGPDNEQFF
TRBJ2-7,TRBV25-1,CASSQTSVSYEQYF
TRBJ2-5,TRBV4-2,CASSQDWVGHDQETQYF
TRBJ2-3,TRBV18,CASSPPGLNTQYF
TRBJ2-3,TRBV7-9,CASSPGAGPDTQYF
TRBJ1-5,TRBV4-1,CASSERTGRSNQPQHF
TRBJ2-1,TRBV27,CASSLVAGALYNEQFF
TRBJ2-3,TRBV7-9,CASTSTDTQYF